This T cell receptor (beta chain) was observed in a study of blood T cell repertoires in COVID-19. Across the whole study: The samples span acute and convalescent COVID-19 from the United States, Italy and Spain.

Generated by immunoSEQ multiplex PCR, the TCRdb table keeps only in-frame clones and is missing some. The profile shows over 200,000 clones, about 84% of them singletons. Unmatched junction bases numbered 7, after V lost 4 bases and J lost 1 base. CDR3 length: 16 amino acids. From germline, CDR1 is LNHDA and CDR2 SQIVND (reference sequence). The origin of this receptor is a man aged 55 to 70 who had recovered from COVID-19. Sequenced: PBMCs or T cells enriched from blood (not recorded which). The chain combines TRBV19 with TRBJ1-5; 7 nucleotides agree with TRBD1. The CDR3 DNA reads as TGTGCCAGTAGTAACCCACAGGGGAGGAGCAATCAGCCCCAGCATTTT. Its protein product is CASSNPQGRSNQPQHF.